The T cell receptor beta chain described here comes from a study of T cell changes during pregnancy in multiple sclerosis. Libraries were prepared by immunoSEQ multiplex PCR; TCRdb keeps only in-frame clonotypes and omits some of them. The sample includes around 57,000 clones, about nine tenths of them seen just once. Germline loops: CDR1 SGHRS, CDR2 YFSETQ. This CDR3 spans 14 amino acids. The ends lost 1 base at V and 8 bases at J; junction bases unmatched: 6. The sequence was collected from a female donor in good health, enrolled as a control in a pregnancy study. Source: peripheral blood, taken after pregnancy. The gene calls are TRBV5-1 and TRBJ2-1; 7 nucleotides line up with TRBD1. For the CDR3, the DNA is TGCGCCAGCAGCTTGTCACAGGGGTGGGATGAGCAGTTCTTC. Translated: CASSLSQGWDEQFF.